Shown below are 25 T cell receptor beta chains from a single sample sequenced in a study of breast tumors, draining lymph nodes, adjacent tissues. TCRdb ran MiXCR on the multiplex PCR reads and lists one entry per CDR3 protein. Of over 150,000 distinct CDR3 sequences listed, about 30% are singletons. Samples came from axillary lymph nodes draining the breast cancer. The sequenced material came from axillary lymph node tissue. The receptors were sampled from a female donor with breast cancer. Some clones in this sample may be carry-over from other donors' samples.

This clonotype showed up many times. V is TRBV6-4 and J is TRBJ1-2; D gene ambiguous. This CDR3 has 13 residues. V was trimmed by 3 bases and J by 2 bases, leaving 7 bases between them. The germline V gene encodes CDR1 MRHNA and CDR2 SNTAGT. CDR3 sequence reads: CASSEELNYGYTF. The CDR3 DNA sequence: TGTGCCAGCAGTGAGGAGCTGAACTATGGCTACACCTTC.

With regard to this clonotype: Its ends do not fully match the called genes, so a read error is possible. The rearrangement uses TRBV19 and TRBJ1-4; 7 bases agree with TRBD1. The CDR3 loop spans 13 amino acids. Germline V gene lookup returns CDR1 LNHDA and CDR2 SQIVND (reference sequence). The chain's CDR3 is CASEGATYEKLLF. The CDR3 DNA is TGTGCCAGTGAGGGGGCGACTTATGAAAAACTGCTTTTT.

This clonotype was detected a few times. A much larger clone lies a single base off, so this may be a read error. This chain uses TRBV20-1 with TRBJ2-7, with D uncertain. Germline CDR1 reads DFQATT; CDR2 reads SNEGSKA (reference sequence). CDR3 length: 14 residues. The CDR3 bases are TGCAGTGCTAGGGCTCCTAGACCCAACTACGAGCAGCACTTC. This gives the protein CSARAPRPNYEQHF.

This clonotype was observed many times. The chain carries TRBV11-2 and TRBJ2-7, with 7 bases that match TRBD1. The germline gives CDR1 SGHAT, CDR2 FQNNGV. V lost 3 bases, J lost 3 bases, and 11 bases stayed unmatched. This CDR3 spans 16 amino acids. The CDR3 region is CASSLAGTEGLYEQYF. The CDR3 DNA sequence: TGTGCCAGCAGCTTGGCCGGGACAGAGGGTCTCTACGAGCAGTACTTC.

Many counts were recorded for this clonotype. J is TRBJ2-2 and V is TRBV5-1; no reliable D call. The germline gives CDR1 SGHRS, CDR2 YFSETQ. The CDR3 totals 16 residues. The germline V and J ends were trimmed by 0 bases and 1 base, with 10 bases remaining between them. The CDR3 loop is CASSLAPKVNTGELFF. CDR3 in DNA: TGCGCCAGCAGCTTGGCCCCTAAAGTGAACACCGGGGAGCTGTTTTTT. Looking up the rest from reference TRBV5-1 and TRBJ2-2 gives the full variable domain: KAGVTQTPRYLIKTRGQQVTLSCSPISGHRSVSWYQQTPGQGLQFLFEYFSETQRNKGNFPGRFSGRQFSNSRSEMNVSTLELGDSALYLCASSLAPKVNTGELFFGEGSRLTVL.

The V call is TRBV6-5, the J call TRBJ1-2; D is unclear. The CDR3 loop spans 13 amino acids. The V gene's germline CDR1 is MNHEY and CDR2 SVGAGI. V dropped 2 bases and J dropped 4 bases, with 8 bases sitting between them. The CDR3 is CASSYQGLYGYTF. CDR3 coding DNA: TGTGCCAGCAGTTACCAAGGCCTCTATGGCTACACCTTC.

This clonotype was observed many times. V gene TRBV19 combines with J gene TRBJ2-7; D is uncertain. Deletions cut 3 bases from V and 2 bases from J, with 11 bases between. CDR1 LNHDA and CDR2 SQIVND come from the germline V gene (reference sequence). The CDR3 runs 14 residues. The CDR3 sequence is CASSIFSGAYEQYF. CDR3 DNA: TGTGCCAGTAGTATTTTTTCCGGAGCCTACGAGCAGTACTTC.

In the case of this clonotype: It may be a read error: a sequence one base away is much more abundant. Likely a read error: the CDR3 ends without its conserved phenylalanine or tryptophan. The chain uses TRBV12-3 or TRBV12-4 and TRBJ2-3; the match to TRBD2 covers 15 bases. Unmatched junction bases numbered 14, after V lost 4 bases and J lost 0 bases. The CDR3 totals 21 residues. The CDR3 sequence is CASSSHPGTSGRPRSTDTQYS. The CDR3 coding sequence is TGTGCCAGCAGTTCACACCCCGGGACTAGCGGGAGGCCACGCAGCACAGATACGCAGTATTCT.

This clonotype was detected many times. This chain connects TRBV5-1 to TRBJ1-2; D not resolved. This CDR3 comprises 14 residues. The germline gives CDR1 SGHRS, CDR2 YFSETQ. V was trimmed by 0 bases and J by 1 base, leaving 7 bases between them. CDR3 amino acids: CASSLVDLNYGYTF. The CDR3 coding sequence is TGCGCCAGCAGCTTGGTAGATCTTAACTATGGCTACACCTTC.

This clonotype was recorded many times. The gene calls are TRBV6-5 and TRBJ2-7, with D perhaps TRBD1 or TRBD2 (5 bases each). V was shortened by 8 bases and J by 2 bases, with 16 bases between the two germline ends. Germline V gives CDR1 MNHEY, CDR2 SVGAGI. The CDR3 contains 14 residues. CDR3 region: CASGDRDGAYEQYF. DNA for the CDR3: TGTGCCAGCGGAGACCGGGACGGAGCCTACGAGCAGTACTTC.

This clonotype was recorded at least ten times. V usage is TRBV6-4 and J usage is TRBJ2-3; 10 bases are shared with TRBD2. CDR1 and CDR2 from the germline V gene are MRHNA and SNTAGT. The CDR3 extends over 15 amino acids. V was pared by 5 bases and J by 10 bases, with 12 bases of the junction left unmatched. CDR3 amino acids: CASSPNLAGAGPQYF. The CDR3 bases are TGTGCCAGCAGTCCAAATCTAGCGGGGGCCGGTCCGCAGTATTTT.

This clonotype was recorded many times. The CDR3 region has the DNA TGTGCCATCAGTGACCTCCAAGAGACCCAGTACTTC. As protein: CAISDLQETQYF. The chain is built from TRBV10-3 and TRBJ2-5; D not resolved. CDR3 length equals 12 residues. Between the trimmed V and J ends, which lost 3 bases and 1 base, there was a span of 3 bases. Germline V gene sequence: CDR1 ENHRY, CDR2 SYGVKD.

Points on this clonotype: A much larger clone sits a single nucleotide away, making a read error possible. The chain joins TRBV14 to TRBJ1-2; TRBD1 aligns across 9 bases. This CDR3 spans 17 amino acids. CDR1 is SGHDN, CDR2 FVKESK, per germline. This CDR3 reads CASSQDHGTGLNSGYTF. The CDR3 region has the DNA TGTGCCAGCAGCCAAGATCACGGGACAGGGTTAAACTCTGGCTACACCTTC.

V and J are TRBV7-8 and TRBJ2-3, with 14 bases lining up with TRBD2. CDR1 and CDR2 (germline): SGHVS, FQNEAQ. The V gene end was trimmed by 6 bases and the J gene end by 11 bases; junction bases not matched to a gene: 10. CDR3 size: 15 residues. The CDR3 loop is CASSTGLAGGTEQYF. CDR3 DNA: TGTGCCAGCAGTACTGGACTAGCGGGAGGCACTGAGCAGTATTTT.

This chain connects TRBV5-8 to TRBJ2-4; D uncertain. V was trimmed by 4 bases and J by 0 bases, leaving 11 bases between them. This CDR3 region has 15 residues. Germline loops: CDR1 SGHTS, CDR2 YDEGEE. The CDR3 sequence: CASSQQAGAKNIQYF. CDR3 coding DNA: TGTGCCAGCAGCCAACAAGCAGGAGCCAAAAACATTCAGTACTTC.

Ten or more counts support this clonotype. CDR3 residues: CASSPAPRDYNSPLHF. The CDR3 coding sequence is TGTGCCAGCAGCCCCGCGCCCAGGGATTATAATTCACCCCTCCACTTT. The chain has TRBV5-4 and TRBJ1-6, with D possibly TRBD1 on 5 matching bases. There are 16 residues in the CDR3. CDR1 is SGHNT, CDR2 YYREEE, per germline (reference sequence). Trimming left V 4 bases short and J 4 bases short, with 15 bases between.

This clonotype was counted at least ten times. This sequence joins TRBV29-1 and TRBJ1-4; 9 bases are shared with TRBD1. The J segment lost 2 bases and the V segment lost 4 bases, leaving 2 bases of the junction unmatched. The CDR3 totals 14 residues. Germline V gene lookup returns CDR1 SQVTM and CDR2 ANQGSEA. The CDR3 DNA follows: TGCAGCGTTGGGACAGGGGCCACTAATGAAAAACTGTTTTTT. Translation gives CSVGTGATNEKLFF.

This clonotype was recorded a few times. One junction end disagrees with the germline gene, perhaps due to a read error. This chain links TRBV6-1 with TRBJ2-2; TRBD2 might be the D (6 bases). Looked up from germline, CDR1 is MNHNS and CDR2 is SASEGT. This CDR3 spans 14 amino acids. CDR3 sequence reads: CASSHDIEGGELVF. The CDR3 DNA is TGTGCCAGCAGTCATGACATCGAGGGCGGGGAGCTGGTTTTT.

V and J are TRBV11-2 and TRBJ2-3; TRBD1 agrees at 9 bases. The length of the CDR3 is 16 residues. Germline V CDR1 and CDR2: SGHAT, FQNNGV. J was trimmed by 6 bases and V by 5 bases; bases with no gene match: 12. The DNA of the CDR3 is TGTGCCAGCAGCATGGACAGGGGCAAGAACAGGGATACGCAGTATTTT. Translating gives CASSMDRGKNRDTQYF.

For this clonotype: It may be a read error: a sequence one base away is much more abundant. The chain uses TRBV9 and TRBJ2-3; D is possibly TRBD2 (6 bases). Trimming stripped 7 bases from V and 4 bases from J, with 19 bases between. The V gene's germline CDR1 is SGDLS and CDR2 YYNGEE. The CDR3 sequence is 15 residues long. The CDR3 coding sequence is TGTGCCAGCGGTGCGACTAGAATGTACGCAGATACGCAGTATTTT. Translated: CASGATRMYADTQYF.

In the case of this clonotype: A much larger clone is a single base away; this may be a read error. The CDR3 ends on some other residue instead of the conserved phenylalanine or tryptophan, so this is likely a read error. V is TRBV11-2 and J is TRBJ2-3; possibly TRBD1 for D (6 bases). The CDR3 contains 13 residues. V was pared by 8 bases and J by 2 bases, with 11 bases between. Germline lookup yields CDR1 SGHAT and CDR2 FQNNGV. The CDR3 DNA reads TGTGCCAGCGGGGACACATTCACAGATACGCAGTATTCT. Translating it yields CASGDTFTDTQYS.

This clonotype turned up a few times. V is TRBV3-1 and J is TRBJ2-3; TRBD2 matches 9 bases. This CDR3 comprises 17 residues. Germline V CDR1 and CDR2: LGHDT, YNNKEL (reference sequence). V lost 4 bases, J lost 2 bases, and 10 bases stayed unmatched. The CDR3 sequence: CASSLRTSALPTDTQYF. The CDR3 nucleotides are TGTGCCAGCAGCCTCCGGACTAGCGCTCTGCCCACAGATACGCAGTATTTT.

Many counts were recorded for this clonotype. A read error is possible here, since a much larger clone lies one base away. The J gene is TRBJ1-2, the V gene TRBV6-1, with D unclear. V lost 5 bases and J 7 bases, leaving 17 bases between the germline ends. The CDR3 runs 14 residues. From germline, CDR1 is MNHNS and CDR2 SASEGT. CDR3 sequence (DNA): TGTGCCAGCAGTCAAGTGGGCAGTTCAGCTGGCTACACCTTC. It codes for CASSQVGSSAGYTF.

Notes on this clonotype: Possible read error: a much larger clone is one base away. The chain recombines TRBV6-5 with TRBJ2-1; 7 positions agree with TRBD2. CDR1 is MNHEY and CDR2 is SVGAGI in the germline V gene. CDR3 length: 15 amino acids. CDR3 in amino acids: CASSYGAGTYNEQSF. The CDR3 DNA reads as TGTGCCAGCAGTTACGGAGCGGGGACCTACAATGAGCAGTCCTTC.

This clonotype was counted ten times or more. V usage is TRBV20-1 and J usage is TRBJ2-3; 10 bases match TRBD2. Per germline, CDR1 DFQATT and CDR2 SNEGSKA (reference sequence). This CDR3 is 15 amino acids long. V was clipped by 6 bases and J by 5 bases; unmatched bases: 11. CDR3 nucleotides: TGCAGTGCGCCCGTCAGCGGGAGGGCCAGAGATACGCAGTATTTT. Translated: CSAPVSGRARDTQYF.